This entry lists 13 T cell receptor beta chains sequenced from one sample in a study of blood T cell repertoires in COVID-19. Profiled with immunoSEQ multiplex PCR; TCRdb holds only in-frame clones, not every one. The sample has a few hundred thousand clones; 80% to 85% are singletons. The sample consisted of PBMCs or T cells enriched from blood (not recorded which). The source is a man aged 45-65 years who had recovered from COVID-19.

J is TRBJ2-2 and V is TRBV19; weak D call: TRBD1 (5 bases). Germline CDR1 and CDR2: LNHDA and SQIVND (reference sequence). V lost 1 base and J lost 4, with 7 bases in between. This CDR3 has 14 amino acids. DNA of the CDR3: TGTGCCAGTAGTATAGCAGGGTTCACCGGGGAGCTGTTTTTT. This gives the protein CASSIAGFTGELFF.

The CDR3 here is CASSAPGQSYGYTF. Here the CDR3 DNA reads TGTGCCAGCAGCGCACCGGGACAGAGCTATGGCTACACCTTC. The genes are TRBV28 and TRBJ1-2; TRBD1 matches 7 bases. In germline, CDR1 is MDHEN, CDR2 SYDVKM. J was trimmed by 4 bases and V by 6 bases; bases with no gene match: 8. This CDR3 has 14 residues.

Comment on this clone: A read error may account for a junction end that differs from germline. The rearrangement uses TRBV9 and TRBJ2-3, with D possibly TRBD2 on 6 matching bases. The CDR3 has 14 amino acids. The germline gives CDR1 SGDLS, CDR2 YYNGEE. For the CDR3, the DNA is TGTGCCAGCAGCACCGGAGGGCTCACAAATACGCAGTATTTT. Its protein product is CASSTGGLTNTQYF.

A single count supports this clone. The genes are TRBV29-1 and TRBJ2-7; the D is unclear. CDR3 length equals 13 residues. Germline V gene lookup returns CDR1 SQVTM and CDR2 ANQGSEA. Trimming removed 3 bases at V and 2 bases at J, with 11 bases between. The CDR3 reads CSVEGSGAYEQYF. CDR3 bases: TGCAGCGTTGAGGGTTCTGGAGCCTACGAGCAGTACTTC.

This clone was counted a single time. The chain employs TRBV11-3 and TRBJ1-2; 7 bases are a match to TRBD1. With 4 bases clipped from V and 2 bases from J, the junction kept 4 bases outside the gene matches. Germline loops: CDR1 SGHNT, CDR2 YENEEA. The CDR3 consists of 14 residues. DNA for the CDR3: TGTGCCAGCAGCTCGGCCAGGGGGAACTATGGCTACACCTTC. This encodes CASSSARGNYGYTF.

The CDR3: CASSRDRGNSPLHF. The DNA for the CDR3 is TGCGCCAGCAGCCGGGACAGGGGGAATTCACCCCTCCACTTT. The genes are TRBV5-1 and TRBJ1-6; 11 positions match TRBD1. From germline, CDR1 is SGHRS and CDR2 YFSETQ. The CDR3 sequence is 14 residues long. V dropped 4 bases and J dropped 7; count of bases not matched to a gene: 1.

The chain employs TRBV14 and TRBJ2-5, with 10 bases fitting TRBD1. The germline V gene encodes CDR1 SGHDN and CDR2 FVKESK. The CDR3 contains 16 residues. The V segment lost 4 bases and the J segment 7 bases; nucleotides outside the gene matches: 12. CDR3 nucleotides: TGTGCCAGCAGCCGTCGCTCGACAGGGGGCGGTGGGACCCAGTACTTC. Its protein is CASSRRSTGGGGTQYF.

This chain links TRBV14 with TRBJ2-7; tentatively, D is TRBD2 (6 bases). Trimming took 1 base from V and 6 from J, leaving 10 bases between them. CDR1 and CDR2 from the germline V gene are SGHDN and FVKESK. The CDR3 length is 13 residues. Here the CDR3 DNA reads TGTGCCAGCAGCCAAGTAAGGGGAGGCGAGCAGTACTTC. This translates into CASSQVRGGEQYF.

In its sample, this clone was seen once. The chain is built from TRBV11-2 and TRBJ2-5; maybe TRBD2 (7 bases). V shed 5 bases and J shed 5 bases, with 27 bases lying between them. Germline V gives CDR1 SGHAT, CDR2 FQNNGV. The CDR3 sequence is 18 residues long. For the CDR3, the DNA is TGTGCCAGCAGCCCTAGTACCTCCTCACAGGGACTACTGGAGACCCAGTACTTC. Its protein product is CASSPSTSSQGLLETQYF.

This clone was observed once. In DNA, the CDR3 is TGCAGTGCTAGTGCTCCGGCGGGGGGACGAGAGACCCAGTACTTC. Translated, it gives CSASAPAGGRETQYF. The V gene is TRBV20-1, the J gene TRBJ2-5; TRBD2 matches 8 bases. The CDR3 is 15 residues long. Trimming cost V 3 bases and J 4 bases; bases outside gene matches: 10. The germline V gene has CDR1 DFQATT and CDR2 SNEGSKA (reference sequence).

The gene calls are TRBV21-1 and TRBJ1-6. TRBV21-1 is a listed pseudogene. The CDR3 length is 10 residues. The DNA of the CDR3 is TGTGCCAGCCACGAGGGACCCCTCCACTTT. As protein: CASHEGPLHF.

The chain combines TRBV4-1 with TRBJ2-7; tentative D call: TRBD2 (6 bases). V lost 0 bases and J lost 5, with 20 bases in between. The CDR3 covers 17 residues. Germline V gene sequence: CDR1 MGHRA, CDR2 YSYEKL. The DNA of the CDR3 is TGCGCCAGCAGCCAAGAACCCCTTGGTAGCGGCGGGAACGAGCAGTACTTC. Translation: CASSQEPLGSGGNEQYF.

The chain links TRBV12-3 or TRBV12-4 to TRBJ1-1; D not certain. CDR3 size: 11 residues. Between the trimmed V and J ends, which lost 8 bases and 7 bases, there was a span of 11 bases. CDR3 region: CASAAGDEAFF. In nucleotides, the CDR3 is TGTGCCAGCGCCGCAGGCGATGAAGCTTTCTTT.